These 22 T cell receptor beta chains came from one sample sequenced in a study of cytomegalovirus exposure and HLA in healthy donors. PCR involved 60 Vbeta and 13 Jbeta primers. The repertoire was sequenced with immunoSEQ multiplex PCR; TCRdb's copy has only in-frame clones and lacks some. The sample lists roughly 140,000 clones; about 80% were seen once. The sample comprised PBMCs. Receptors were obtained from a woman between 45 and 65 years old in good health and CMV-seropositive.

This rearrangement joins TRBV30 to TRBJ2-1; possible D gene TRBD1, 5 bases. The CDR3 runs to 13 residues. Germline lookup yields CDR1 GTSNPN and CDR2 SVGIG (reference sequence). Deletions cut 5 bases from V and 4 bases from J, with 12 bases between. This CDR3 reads CAWWGRSYNEQFF. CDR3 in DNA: TGTGCCTGGTGGGGCAGGTCTTACAATGAGCAGTTCTTC.

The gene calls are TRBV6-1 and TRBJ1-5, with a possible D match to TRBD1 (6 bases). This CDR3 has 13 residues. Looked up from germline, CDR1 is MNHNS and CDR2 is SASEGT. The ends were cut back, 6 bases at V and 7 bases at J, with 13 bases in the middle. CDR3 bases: TGTGCCAGCAGAACAGGGACAAAGCAGCCCCAGCATTTT. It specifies CASRTGTKQPQHF.

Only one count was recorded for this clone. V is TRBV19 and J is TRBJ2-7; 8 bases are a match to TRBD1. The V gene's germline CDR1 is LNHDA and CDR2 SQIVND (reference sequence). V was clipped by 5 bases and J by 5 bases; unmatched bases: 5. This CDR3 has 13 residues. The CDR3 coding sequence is TGTGCCAGTAGTGACAGGGGAGTCCACGAGCAGTACTTC. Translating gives CASSDRGVHEQYF.

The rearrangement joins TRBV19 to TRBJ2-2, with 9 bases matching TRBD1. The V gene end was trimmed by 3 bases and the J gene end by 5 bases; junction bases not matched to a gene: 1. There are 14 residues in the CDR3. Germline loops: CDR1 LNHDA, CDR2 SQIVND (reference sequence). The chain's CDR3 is CASSIDRGTGELFF. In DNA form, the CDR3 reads TGTGCCAGTAGTATCGACAGGGGGACCGGGGAGCTGTTTTTT.

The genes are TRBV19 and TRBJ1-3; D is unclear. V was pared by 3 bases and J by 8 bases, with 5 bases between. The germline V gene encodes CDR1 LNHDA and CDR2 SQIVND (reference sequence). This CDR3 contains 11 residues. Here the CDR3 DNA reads TGTGCCAGTAGTATTCGGGACACCATATATTTT. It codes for CASSIRDTIYF.

The CDR3 reads CASGPLSGGDNEQFF. Here the CDR3 DNA reads TGTGCTAGTGGCCCCTTATCGGGGGGAGACAATGAGCAGTTCTTC. This chain uses TRBV12-5 with TRBJ2-1; TRBD2 matches 7 bases. V trimming: 6 bases; J trimming: 5 bases; junction bases outside the gene matches: 10. Germline values: CDR1 LGHNT, CDR2 FRNRAP. The CDR3 contains 15 residues.

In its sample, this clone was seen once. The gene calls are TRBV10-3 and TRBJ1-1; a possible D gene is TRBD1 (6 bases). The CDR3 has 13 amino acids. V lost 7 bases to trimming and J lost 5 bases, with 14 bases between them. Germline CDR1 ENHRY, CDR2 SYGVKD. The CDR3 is CAIKPTGQTEAFF. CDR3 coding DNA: TGTGCCATCAAACCGACTGGACAGACTGAAGCTTTCTTT.

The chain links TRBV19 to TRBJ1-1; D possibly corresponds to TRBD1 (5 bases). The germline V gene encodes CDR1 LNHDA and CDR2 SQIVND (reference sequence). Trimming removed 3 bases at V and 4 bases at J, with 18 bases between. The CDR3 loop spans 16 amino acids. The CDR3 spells CASSILGGGGGTEAFF. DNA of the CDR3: TGTGCCAGTAGTATTTTGGGGGGTGGAGGTGGCACTGAAGCTTTCTTT. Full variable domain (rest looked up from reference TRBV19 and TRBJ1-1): DGGITQSPKYLFRKEGQNVTLSCEQNLNHDAMYWYRQDPGQGLRLIYYSQIVNDFQKGDIAEGYSVSREKKESFPLTVTSAQKNPTAFYLCASSILGGGGGTEAFFGQGTRLTVV.

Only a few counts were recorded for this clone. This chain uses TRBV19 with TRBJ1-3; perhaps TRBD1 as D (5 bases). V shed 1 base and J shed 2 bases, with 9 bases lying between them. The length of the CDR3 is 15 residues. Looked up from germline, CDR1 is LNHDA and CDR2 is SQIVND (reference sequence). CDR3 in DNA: TGTGCCAGTAGTATAGGACCGACAGCTGGAAACACCATATATTTT. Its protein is CASSIGPTAGNTIYF.

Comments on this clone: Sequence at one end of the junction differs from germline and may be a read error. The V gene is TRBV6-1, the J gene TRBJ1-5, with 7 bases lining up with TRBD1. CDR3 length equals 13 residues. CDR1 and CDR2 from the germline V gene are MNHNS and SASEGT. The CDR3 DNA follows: TGTGCCAGCGGACAGGATAGCGATCAGCCCCAGCATTTT. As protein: CASGQDSDQPQHF.

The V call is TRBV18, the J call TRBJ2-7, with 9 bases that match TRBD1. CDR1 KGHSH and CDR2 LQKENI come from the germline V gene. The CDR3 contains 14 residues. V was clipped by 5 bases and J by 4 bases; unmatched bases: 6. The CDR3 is CASSYGGQGYEQYF. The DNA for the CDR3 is TGTGCCAGCTCATACGGGGGACAGGGATACGAGCAGTACTTC.

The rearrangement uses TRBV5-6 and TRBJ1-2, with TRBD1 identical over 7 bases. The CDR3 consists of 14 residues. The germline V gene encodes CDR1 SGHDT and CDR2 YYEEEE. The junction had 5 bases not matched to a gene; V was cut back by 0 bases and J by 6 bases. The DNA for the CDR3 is TGTGCCAGCAGCTTGGGACAGGGATCTGATGGCTACACCTTC. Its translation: CASSLGQGSDGYTF. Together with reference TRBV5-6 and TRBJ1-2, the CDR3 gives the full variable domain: DAGVTQSPTHLIKTRGQQVTLRCSPKSGHDTVSWYQQALGQGPQFIFQYYEEEERQRGNFPDRFSGHQFPNYSSELNVNALLLGDSALYLCASSLGQGSDGYTFGSGTRLTVV.

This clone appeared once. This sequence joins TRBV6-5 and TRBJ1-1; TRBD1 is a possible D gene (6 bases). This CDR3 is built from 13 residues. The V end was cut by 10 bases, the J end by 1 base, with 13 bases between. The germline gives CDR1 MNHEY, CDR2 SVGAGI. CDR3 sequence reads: CAISGVPNTEAFF. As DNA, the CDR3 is TGTGCCATTTCAGGGGTACCGAACACTGAAGCTTTCTTT.

CDR3 in DNA: TGCAGCGTTTGGGGAGGGGTCTATGGCTACACCTTC. Its translation: CSVWGGVYGYTF. This chain connects TRBV29-1 to TRBJ1-2; possibly TRBD1 for D (5 bases). Germline V gene lookup returns CDR1 SQVTM and CDR2 ANQGSEA. Trimming removed 5 bases at V and 4 bases at J, with 11 bases between. The CDR3 loop spans 12 amino acids. Full variable domain (remainder filled in from reference TRBV29-1 and TRBJ1-2): SAVISQKPSRDICQRGTSLTIQCQVDSQVTMMFWYRQQPGQSLTLIATANQGSEATYESGFVIDKFPISRPNLTFSTLTVSNMSPEDSSIYLCSVWGGVYGYTFGSGTRLTVV.

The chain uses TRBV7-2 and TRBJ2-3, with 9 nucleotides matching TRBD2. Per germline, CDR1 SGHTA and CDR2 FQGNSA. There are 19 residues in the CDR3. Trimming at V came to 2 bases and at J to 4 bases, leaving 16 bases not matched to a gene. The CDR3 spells CASSLRGSEAGGLADTQYF. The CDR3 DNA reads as TGTGCCAGCAGCTTAAGGGGCTCCGAGGCGGGGGGGCTTGCAGATACGCAGTATTTT.

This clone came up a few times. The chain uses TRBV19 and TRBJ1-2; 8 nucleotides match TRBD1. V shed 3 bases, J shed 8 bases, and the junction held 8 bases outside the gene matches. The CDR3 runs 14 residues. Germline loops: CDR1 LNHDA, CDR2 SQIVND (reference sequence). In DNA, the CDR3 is TGTGCCAGTAGTATTGCGGACAGGGCGGGCGGCTACACCTTC. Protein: CASSIADRAGGYTF.

The CDR3 DNA is TGTGCCTGGACGCAGGGTGCGAAATATGGCTACACCTTC. Its protein is CAWTQGAKYGYTF. The chain is built from TRBV30 and TRBJ1-2; D might be TRBD1 (5 bases). Trimming took 4 bases from V and 5 from J, leaving 14 bases between them. The germline V gene encodes CDR1 GTSNPN and CDR2 SVGIG (reference sequence). The CDR3 runs to 13 residues.

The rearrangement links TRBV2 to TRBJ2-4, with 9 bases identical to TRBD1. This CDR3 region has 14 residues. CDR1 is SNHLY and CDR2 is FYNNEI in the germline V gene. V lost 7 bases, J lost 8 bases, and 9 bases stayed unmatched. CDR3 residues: CASMAGTGRDIQYF. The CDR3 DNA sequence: TGTGCCAGCATGGCCGGGACAGGGAGGGACATTCAGTACTTC. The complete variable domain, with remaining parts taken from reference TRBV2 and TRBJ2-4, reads EPEVTQTPSHQVTQMGQEVILRCVPISNHLYFYWYRQILGQKVEFLVSFYNNEISEKSEIFDDQFSVERPDGSNFTLKIRSTKLEDSAMYFCASMAGTGRDIQYFGAGTRLSVL.

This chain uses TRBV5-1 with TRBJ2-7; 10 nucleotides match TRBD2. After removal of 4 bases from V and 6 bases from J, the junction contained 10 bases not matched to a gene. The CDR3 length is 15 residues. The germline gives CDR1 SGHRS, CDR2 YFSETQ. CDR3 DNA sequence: TGCGCCAGCAGCCCGACGGAGCGGGGGGGCACCGAGCAGTACTTC. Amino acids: CASSPTERGGTEQYF.

The CDR3 sequence: CASSVSGEVNEQFF. Written as DNA, the CDR3 is TGTGCCAGCAGCGTGAGCGGGGAGGTAAATGAGCAGTTCTTC. The J gene is TRBJ2-1, the V gene TRBV9, with TRBD2 matching 7 bases. CDR3 size: 14 residues. The trim removed 2 bases at V and 7 bases at J, leaving 6 bases unmatched. The germline V gene encodes CDR1 SGDLS and CDR2 YYNGEE.

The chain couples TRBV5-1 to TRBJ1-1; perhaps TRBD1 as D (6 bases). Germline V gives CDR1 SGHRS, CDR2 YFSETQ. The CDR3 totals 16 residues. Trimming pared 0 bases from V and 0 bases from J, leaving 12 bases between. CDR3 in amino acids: CASSLVGQNMNTEAFF. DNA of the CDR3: TGCGCCAGCAGCTTGGTTGGACAGAATATGAACACTGAAGCTTTCTTT.

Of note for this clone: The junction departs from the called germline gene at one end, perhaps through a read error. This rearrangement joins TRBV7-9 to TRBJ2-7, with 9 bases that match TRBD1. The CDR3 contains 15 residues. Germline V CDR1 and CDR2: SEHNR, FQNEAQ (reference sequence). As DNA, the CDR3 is TGTTCCAGCAGCCCCGGACAGGGGCCCTTGTACGAGCAGTACTTC. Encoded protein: CSSSPGQGPLYEQYF.